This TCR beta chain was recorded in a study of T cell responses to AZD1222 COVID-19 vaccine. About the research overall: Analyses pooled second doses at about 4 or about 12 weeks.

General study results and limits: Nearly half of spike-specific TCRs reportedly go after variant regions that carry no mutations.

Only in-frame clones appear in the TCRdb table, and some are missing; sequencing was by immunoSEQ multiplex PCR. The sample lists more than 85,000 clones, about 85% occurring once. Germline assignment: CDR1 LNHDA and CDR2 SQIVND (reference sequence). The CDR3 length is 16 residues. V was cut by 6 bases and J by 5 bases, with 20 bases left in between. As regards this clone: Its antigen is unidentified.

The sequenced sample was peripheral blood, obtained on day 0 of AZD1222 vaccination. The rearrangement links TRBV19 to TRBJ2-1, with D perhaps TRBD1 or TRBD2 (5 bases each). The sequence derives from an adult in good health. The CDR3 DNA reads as TGTGCCAGTAGCAAACTTCGGGACGCCTACCACAATGAGCAGTTCTTC. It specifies CASSKLRDAYHNEQFF.